One sample yielded the 32 T cell receptor beta chains listed below, sequenced in a study of blood T cell repertoires in COVID-19. Method: immunoSEQ multiplex PCR; TCRdb's copy keeps in-frame clones and lacks some. The repertoire holds 310,000 or so clones, around 90% seen once, with 2% to 2.5% in the top ten. The sequenced sample consisted of peripheral blood. The receptors originated from a woman aged 45-59 years who had recovered from COVID-19.

The chain has TRBV7-8 and TRBJ2-4; maybe TRBD2 (7 bases). V lost 3 bases, J lost 5 bases, and 11 bases lay in between. The CDR3 covers 14 residues. Germline CDR1 is SGHVS and CDR2 is FQNEAQ. CDR3 in amino acids: CASSLGGAQNIQYF. CDR3 bases: TGTGCCAGCAGCTTGGGGGGGGCCCAAAACATTCAGTACTTC. Together with reference TRBV7-8 and TRBJ2-4, the CDR3 gives the full variable domain: GAGVSQSPRYKVAKRGQDVALRCDPISGHVSLFWYQQALGQGPEFLTYFQNEAQLDKSGLPSDRFFAERPEGSVSTLKIQRTQQEDSAVYLCASSLGGAQNIQYFGAGTRLSVL.

The chain employs TRBV18 and TRBJ1-1; tentative D call: TRBD1 (5 bases). Trimming took off 2 bases at V and 5 bases at J, with 15 bases between the two ends. CDR1 is KGHSH, CDR2 LQKENI, per germline. The CDR3 totals 15 residues. The CDR3 region is CASSPSRGARTEAFF. In DNA, the CDR3 is TGTGCCAGCTCACCATCGCGGGGCGCACGGACTGAAGCTTTCTTT. Based on the CDR3 plus reference TRBV18 and TRBJ1-1, the full variable domain is NAGVMQNPRHLVRRRGQEARLRCSPMKGHSHVYWYRQLPEEGLKFMVYLQKENIIDESGMPKERFSAEFPKEGPSILRIQQVVRGDSAAYFCASSPSRGARTEAFFGQGTRLTVV.

This clone occurred once. This chain connects TRBV10-3 to TRBJ1-2; 10 bases map to TRBD1. J lost 7 bases, V lost 10 bases, and 9 bases had no gene match. The CDR3 runs to 13 residues. Germline CDR1 is ENHRY and CDR2 is SYGVKD. The CDR3 DNA reads as TGTGCCACCCGACAGGGGGCAGTTGCTGGCTACACCTTC. Translation: CATRQGAVAGYTF.

The genes are TRBV2 and TRBJ2-5; tentative D call: TRBD1 (7 bases). Germline V CDR1 and CDR2: SNHLY, FYNNEI. V dropped 11 bases and J dropped 5 bases, with 24 bases sitting between them. The CDR3 sequence is 15 residues long. This chain's CDR3 is CAARKGRGVGETQYF. CDR3 coding DNA: TGTGCCGCGAGAAAAGGCAGGGGGGTAGGGGAGACCCAGTACTTC.

V usage is TRBV5-6 and J usage is TRBJ1-2; TRBD1 is a possible D gene (5 bases). With 2 bases removed from V and 3 bases from J, the gap between germline ends came to 11 bases. Germline V gene data show CDR1 as SGHDT and CDR2 as YYEEEE. This CDR3 is 14 amino acids long. CDR3 in DNA: TGTGCCAGCAGCTTTAGGGGCCGGGACTATGGCTACACCTTC. Its protein product is CASSFRGRDYGYTF. The full variable domain, its missing parts supplied by reference TRBV5-6 and TRBJ1-2, is DAGVTQSPTHLIKTRGQQVTLRCSPKSGHDTVSWYQQALGQGPQFIFQYYEEEERQRGNFPDRFSGHQFPNYSSELNVNALLLGDSALYLCASSFRGRDYGYTFGSGTRLTVV.

The chain has TRBV25-1 and TRBJ2-3; perhaps TRBD2 as D (5 bases). The CDR3 contains 14 residues. Trimming left V 1 base short and J 4 bases short, with 9 bases between. Germline-derived CDR1 and CDR2 are MGHDK and SYGVNS. The CDR3 bases are TGTGCCAGCAGTGAATCCGCGAGGGCAGATACGCAGTATTTT. Protein sequence: CASSESARADTQYF.

V and J are TRBV27 and TRBJ2-5; TRBD2 is a possible D gene (6 bases). Trimming stripped 0 bases from V and 4 bases from J, with 18 bases between. Germline V gene sequence: CDR1 MNHEY, CDR2 SMNVEV (reference sequence). There are 17 residues in the CDR3. CDR3 residues: CASSLSGMPGGGETQYF. Written as DNA, the CDR3 is TGTGCCAGCAGTTTATCGGGGATGCCCGGGGGAGGAGAGACCCAGTACTTC.

The chain carries TRBV19 and TRBJ2-7; 14 bases align to TRBD2. CDR1 and CDR2 from the germline V gene are LNHDA and SQIVND (reference sequence). This CDR3 comprises 15 residues. V gave up 1 base and J gave up 4 bases; unmatched junction bases: 0. The CDR3 reads CASSIGTSGRYEQYF. The CDR3 DNA follows: TGTGCCAGTAGTATAGGGACTAGCGGGAGGTACGAGCAGTACTTC.

The chain uses TRBV4-2 and TRBJ1-1; D unresolved. The CDR3 contains 12 residues. Germline CDR1 is LGHNA and CDR2 is YNFKEQ. Trimming pared 6 bases from V and 9 bases from J, leaving 14 bases between. The CDR3 DNA reads TGTGCCAGCAGTCAGCGGGAGGAGAAAGCTTTCTTT. Protein sequence: CASSQREEKAFF.

Only one count was recorded for this clone. The gene calls are TRBV6-6 and TRBJ1-3; D is undetermined. With 0 bases removed from V and 0 bases from J, the gap between germline ends came to 9 bases. The CDR3 runs to 16 residues. Germline V gene sequence: CDR1 MNHNY, CDR2 SVGAGI (reference sequence). In DNA form, the CDR3 reads TGTGCCAGCAGTTACTCCCCGCCGGGCTCTGGAAACACCATATATTTT. This translates into CASSYSPPGSGNTIYF.

This chain connects TRBV5-1 to TRBJ2-7; 8 bases agree with TRBD2. The CDR3 is 15 residues long. V shed 4 bases, J shed 2 bases, and the junction held 8 bases outside the gene matches. Germline V gene sequence: CDR1 SGHRS, CDR2 YFSETQ. Here the CDR3 DNA reads TGCGCCAGCAGCCCAATAGCGGGGCTAGCCTACGAGCAGTACTTC. It codes for CASSPIAGLAYEQYF.

The chain couples TRBV29-1 to TRBJ2-7; possible D gene TRBD1, 6 bases. This CDR3 spans 12 amino acids. Trimming left V 4 bases short and J 5 bases short, with 12 bases between. The germline CDR1 and CDR2 sequences are SQVTM and ANQGSEA. For the CDR3, the DNA is TGCAGCGTTGCTCAGGGGACGAACGAGCAGTACTTC. It yields the protein CSVAQGTNEQYF.

In this sample, this clone turned up once. The chain recombines TRBV2 with TRBJ2-3, with 14 bases identical to TRBD2. Trimming took 5 bases from V and 2 from J; bases not matched to a gene: 6. In germline, CDR1 is SNHLY, CDR2 FYNNEI. CDR3 length equals 17 residues. This CDR3 reads CASSFLGLAGATDTQYF. CDR3 coding DNA: TGTGCCAGCAGTTTCCTGGGACTAGCGGGGGCCACAGATACGCAGTATTTT.

Many counts were recorded for this clone. This chain joins TRBV6-1 and TRBJ1-1, with 9 positions matching TRBD1. Germline lookup yields CDR1 MNHNS and CDR2 SASEGT. The CDR3 totals 16 residues. Trimming at V came to 2 bases and at J to 11 bases, leaving 15 bases not matched to a gene. CDR3 region: CASSEYTRQGVDEAFF. CDR3 DNA: TGTGCCAGCAGTGAATACACCCGACAGGGGGTGGACGAGGCTTTCTTT.

V is TRBV7-2 and J is TRBJ1-2, with TRBD1 matching over 7 bases. CDR1 SGHTA and CDR2 FQGNSA come from the germline V gene. Losses at the gene ends were 2 bases for V and 3 bases for J; bases not matched to a gene: 3. The CDR3 is made up of 14 amino acids. Written as DNA, the CDR3 is TGTGCCAGCAGCTTACTCAGGGGGGACTATGGCTACACCTTC. This translates into CASSLLRGDYGYTF.

This sequence joins TRBV6-2 or TRBV6-3 and TRBJ2-1; 8 positions match TRBD2. V lost 2 bases and J lost 7; bases outside the gene matches: 10. The CDR3 runs 16 residues. Germline V CDR1 and CDR2: MNHEY, SVGEGT. The CDR3 nucleotides are TGTGCCAGCAGTTACGATCGACGGGAGGGCCGGAATGAGCAGTTCTTC. Protein product: CASSYDRREGRNEQFF.

CDR3 coding DNA: TGTGCCAGCAGTTTACCGCGTTCAAGCGGGGGGGCATGGGGAGAGACCCAGTACTTC. Translating it yields CASSLPRSSGGAWGETQYF. This sequence joins TRBV27 and TRBJ2-5; 10 bases agree with TRBD2. The junction had 16 bases not matched to a gene; V was cut back by 2 bases and J by 4 bases. CDR3 length: 19 amino acids. Germline V gives CDR1 MNHEY, CDR2 SMNVEV (reference sequence).

In its sample, this clone was seen a few times. CDR3 DNA sequence: TGCGCCAGCAGCCAAGATTCCCCAGGGGCCGCCACGAATGCTTTCTTT. Protein: CASSQDSPGAATNAFF. The chain uses TRBV4-1 and TRBJ1-1; D possibly corresponds to TRBD1 (6 bases). This CDR3 is 16 amino acids long. Trimming cost V 0 bases and J 11 bases, with 22 bases left between them. In germline, CDR1 is MGHRA, CDR2 YSYEKL.

This clone was detected a few times. The chain links TRBV6-1 to TRBJ2-2; 10 bases are a match to TRBD2. CDR3 length equals 21 residues. Trimming cost V 2 bases and J 5 bases; bases outside gene matches: 20. CDR1 is MNHNS and CDR2 is SASEGT in the germline V gene. CDR3 coding DNA: TGTGCCAGCAGTGAACTGAGGCGGCTAGCGGGAGACCCGAAAAAGACCGGGGAGCTGTTTTTT. This translates into CASSELRRLAGDPKKTGELFF.

DNA for the CDR3: TGTGCCAGCAGCCGCGGACAGGGGAGAATGAACACTGAAGCTTTCTTT. This translates into CASSRGQGRMNTEAFF. The chain combines TRBV5-4 with TRBJ1-1; 9 nucleotides align to TRBD1. Looked up from germline, CDR1 is SGHNT and CDR2 is YYREEE (reference sequence). This CDR3 spans 16 amino acids. The V segment lost 4 bases and the J segment 0 bases; nucleotides outside the gene matches: 7.

This chain links TRBV27 with TRBJ2-5; TRBD1 matches 9 bases. Germline V lookup: CDR1 MNHEY, CDR2 SMNVEV (reference sequence). J lost 5 bases, V lost 2 bases, and 6 bases had no gene match. This CDR3 comprises 15 residues. CDR3 in DNA: TGTGCCAGCAGTTTAAGGGACAGGGTGGGGGAGACCCAGTACTTC. Its protein is CASSLRDRVGETQYF.

This rearrangement joins TRBV5-4 to TRBJ1-1, with D perhaps matching TRBD1 (5 bases). Germline values: CDR1 SGHNT, CDR2 YYREEE (reference sequence). The CDR3 sequence is 14 residues long. The V end was cut by 2 bases, the J end by 5 bases, with 13 bases between. CDR3 sequence reads: CASSLSRAGTEAFF. The CDR3 DNA sequence: TGTGCCAGCAGCTTAAGCAGGGCGGGGACTGAAGCTTTCTTT.

The table lists this clone with a count of one. The chain carries TRBV28 and TRBJ1-6; D not certain. V dropped 2 bases and J dropped 7 bases, with 15 bases sitting between them. Germline lookup yields CDR1 MDHEN and CDR2 SYDVKM. The CDR3 spans 16 residues. CDR3 residues: CASSLIRGSGNSPLHF. CDR3 nucleotide sequence: TGTGCCAGCAGTTTAATTCGGGGATCGGGGAATTCACCCCTCCACTTT.

This clone occurred a few times. The chain is built from TRBV3-1 (or the pseudogene TRBV3-2) and TRBJ1-1, with 7 bases aligning to TRBD1. Per germline, CDR1 LGHDT and CDR2 YNNKEL (reference sequence). Germline trimming cut 4 bases from V and 3 bases from J; bases unmatched to any gene: 8. The CDR3 contains 15 residues. The CDR3 loop reads CASSLRQGLDTEAFF. The CDR3 DNA follows: TGTGCCAGCAGCCTTAGACAGGGATTGGACACTGAAGCTTTCTTT.

This chain uses TRBV7-9 with TRBJ1-2; D might be TRBD1 (6 bases). Germline CDR1 reads SEHNR; CDR2 reads FQNEAQ (reference sequence). The CDR3 is 17 residues long. V gave up 1 base and J gave up 7 bases, with 22 bases separating them. The CDR3 region has the DNA TGTGCCAGCAGCTTAGGATCCCTCTCAACAGGGCTAAGTGGCTACACCTTC. As protein: CASSLGSLSTGLSGYTF.

J is TRBJ1-1 and V is TRBV4-2; TRBD1 agrees at 7 bases. After removal of 2 bases from V and 3 bases from J, the junction contained 9 bases not matched to a gene. CDR1 is LGHNA and CDR2 is YNFKEQ in the germline V gene. The CDR3 is made up of 16 amino acids. The CDR3 DNA sequence: TGTGCCAGCAGCCAAAAGAGGACAGGCCCCGACACTGAAGCTTTCTTT. The encoded protein is CASSQKRTGPDTEAFF.

The chain joins TRBV7-2 to TRBJ1-1; D is unresolved. The germline gives CDR1 SGHTA, CDR2 FQGNSA. CDR3 size: 13 residues. The V and J ends lost 1 base and 6 bases respectively, with 9 bases between them. The CDR3 bases are TGTGCCAGCAGCTTAGGACGGGGTGCTGAAGCTTTCTTT. Encoded protein: CASSLGRGAEAFF. Combining the CDR3 with reference TRBV7-2 and TRBJ1-1 gives the whole variable domain GAGVSQSPSNKVTEKGKDVELRCDPISGHTALYWYRQSLGQGLEFLIYFQGNSAPDKSGLPSDRFSAERTGGSVSTLTIQRTQQEDSAVYLCASSLGRGAEAFFGQGTRLTVV.

The V gene is TRBV7-8, the J gene TRBJ2-6; 7 bases map to TRBD2. Germline V gene lookup returns CDR1 SGHVS and CDR2 FQNEAQ. There are 19 residues in the CDR3. V lost 5 bases and J lost 0; bases outside the gene matches: 13. The CDR3 DNA follows: TGTGCCAGCAGCCAGCGCGGGGTCGGGGACTACTCTGGGGCCAACGTCCTGACTTTC. Translating gives CASSQRGVGDYSGANVLTF.

This chain uses TRBV28 with TRBJ2-1; tentative D call: TRBD1 (6 bases). Germline V CDR1 and CDR2: MDHEN, SYDVKM. V was cut by 8 bases and J by 5 bases, with 10 bases left in between. The CDR3 covers 12 residues. This chain's CDR3 is CASSRGNNEQFF. The CDR3 region has the DNA TGTGCCAGCTCGAGGGGGAACAATGAGCAGTTCTTC.

This clone was detected only once. J is TRBJ2-1 and V is TRBV5-4; 10 nucleotides match TRBD2. The V and J ends lost 0 bases and 1 base, in that order; junction bases with no gene match: 1. Germline CDR1 is SGHNT and CDR2 is YYREEE (reference sequence). The CDR3 spans 16 residues. The CDR3 protein is CASSLGTSGSYNEQFF. The CDR3 DNA reads TGTGCCAGCAGCTTGGGGACTAGCGGTTCCTACAATGAGCAGTTCTTC.

J is TRBJ2-1 and V is TRBV7-9; 8 bases are shared with TRBD2. CDR1 and CDR2 from the germline V gene are SEHNR and FQNEAQ (reference sequence). V lost 6 bases, J lost 5 bases, and 6 bases stayed unmatched. This CDR3 contains 14 residues. As DNA, the CDR3 is TGTGCCAGCAGTGGGACTAGGCAGCACAATGAGCAGTTCTTC. The encoded protein is CASSGTRQHNEQFF. The variable domain in full, with the rest retrieved from reference TRBV7-9 and TRBJ2-1, is DTGVSQNPRHKITKRGQNVTFRCDPISEHNRLYWYRQTLGQGPEFLTYFQNEAQLEKSRLLSDRFSAERPKGSFSTLEIQRTEQGDSAMYLCASSGTRQHNEQFFGPGTRLTVL.

The CDR3 sequence is CSVIWASGNQPQHF. The CDR3 DNA is TGCAGCGTAATTTGGGCCTCGGGCAATCAGCCCCAGCATTTT. V usage is TRBV29-1 and J usage is TRBJ1-5; no clear D gene. Germline V gene data show CDR1 as SQVTM and CDR2 as ANQGSEA. This CDR3 region has 14 residues. Trimming removed 6 bases from V and 2 bases from J, with 14 bases in between.